The 4 T cell receptor beta chains reported below all come from one sample, sequenced in a study of identical twins. Each CDR3 protein is one row after TCRdb ran MiXCR on the 5' RACE reads. The repertoire holds more than 600,000 distinct CDR3 sequences, with roughly 18% as singletons. These records were also assigned to another study, of T cells expressing NK-cell markers.

Source material: PBMCs. These receptors were collected from a woman under 30 in good health.

This chain uses TRBV6-5 with TRBJ2-7; possibly TRBD2 for D (6 bases). The CDR3 covers 15 residues. The V and J ends lost 4 bases and 0 bases respectively, with 13 bases between them. CDR1 and CDR2 (germline): MNHEY, SVGAGI. The CDR3 nucleotides read TGTGCCAGCAGTTCTGCGGGGCGGTCCTCCTACGAGCAGTACTTC. Encoded protein: CASSSAGRSSYEQYF.

In its sample, this clonotype was seen many times. The V and J genes are TRBV29-1 and TRBJ2-5; no clear D. V lost 7 bases, J lost 2 bases, and 11 bases lay in between. The CDR3 is made up of 12 amino acids. CDR1 and CDR2 from the germline V gene are SQVTM and ANQGSEA. CDR3 sequence reads: CSGTEEQETQYF. CDR3 DNA sequence: TGCAGCGGCACAGAGGAACAAGAGACCCAGTACTTC.

The chain combines TRBV10-3 with TRBJ2-1; D ambiguous. Trimming left V 4 bases short and J 8 bases short, with 9 bases between. Germline loops: CDR1 ENHRY, CDR2 SYGVKD. This CDR3 spans 12 amino acids. The CDR3 region has the DNA TGTGCCATCAGTGCGACATGGGATGAGCAGTTCTTC. It codes for CAISATWDEQFF.

The V call is TRBV5-1, the J call TRBJ1-1; no reliable D call. The germline V and J ends were trimmed by 3 bases and 1 base, with 10 bases remaining between them. The CDR3 covers 14 residues. CDR1 SGHRS and CDR2 YFSETQ come from the germline V gene. The DNA of the CDR3 is TGCGCCAGCAGCTCTGAGGGCACGAACACTGAAGCTTTCTTT. As protein: CASSSEGTNTEAFF.